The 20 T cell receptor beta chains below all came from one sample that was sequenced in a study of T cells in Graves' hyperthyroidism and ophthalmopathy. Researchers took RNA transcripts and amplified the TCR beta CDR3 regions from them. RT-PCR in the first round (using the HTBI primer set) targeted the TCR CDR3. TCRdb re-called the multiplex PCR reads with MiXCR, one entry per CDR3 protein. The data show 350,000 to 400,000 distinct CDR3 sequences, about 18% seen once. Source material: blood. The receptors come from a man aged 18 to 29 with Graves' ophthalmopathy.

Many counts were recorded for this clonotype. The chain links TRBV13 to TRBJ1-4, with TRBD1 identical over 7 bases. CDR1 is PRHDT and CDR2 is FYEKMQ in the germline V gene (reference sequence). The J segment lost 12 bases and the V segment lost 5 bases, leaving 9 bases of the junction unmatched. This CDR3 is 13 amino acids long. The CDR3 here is CASSARTRGELFF. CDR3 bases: TGTGCCAGCAGCGCCAGAACCAGGGGGGAACTGTTTTTT.

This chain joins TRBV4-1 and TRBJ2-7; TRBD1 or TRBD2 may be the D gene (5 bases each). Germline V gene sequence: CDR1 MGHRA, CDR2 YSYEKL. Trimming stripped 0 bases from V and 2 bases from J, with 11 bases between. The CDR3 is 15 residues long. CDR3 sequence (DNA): TGCGCCAGCAGCCAAGAACAGGACTCAACCTACGAGCAGTACTTC. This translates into CASSQEQDSTYEQYF.

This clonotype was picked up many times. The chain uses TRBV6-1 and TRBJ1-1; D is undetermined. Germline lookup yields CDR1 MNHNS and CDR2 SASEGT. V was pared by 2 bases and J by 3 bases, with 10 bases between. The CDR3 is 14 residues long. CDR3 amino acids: CASSELQIDTEAFF. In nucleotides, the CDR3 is TGTGCCAGCAGTGAATTACAAATCGACACTGAAGCTTTCTTT.

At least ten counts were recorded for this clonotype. Written as DNA, the CDR3 is TGCGCCAGCAGCAACCGGGACTCAGCCGTCACGCTCACCGGGGAGCTGTTTTTT. Protein: CASSNRDSAVTLTGELFF. The chain uses TRBV5-1 and TRBJ2-2, with TRBD2 as a possible D gene (6 bases). This CDR3 contains 18 residues. V gave up 4 bases and J gave up 4 bases, with 23 bases separating them. Germline V gene data show CDR1 as SGHRS and CDR2 as YFSETQ.

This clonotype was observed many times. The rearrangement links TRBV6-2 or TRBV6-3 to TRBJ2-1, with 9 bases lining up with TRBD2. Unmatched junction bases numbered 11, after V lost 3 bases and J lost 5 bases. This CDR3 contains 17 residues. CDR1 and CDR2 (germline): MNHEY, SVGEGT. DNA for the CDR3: TGTGCCAGCAGTTATTTCGCGCGGGGGGGCCTCCACAATGAGCAGTTCTTC. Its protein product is CASSYFARGGLHNEQFF.

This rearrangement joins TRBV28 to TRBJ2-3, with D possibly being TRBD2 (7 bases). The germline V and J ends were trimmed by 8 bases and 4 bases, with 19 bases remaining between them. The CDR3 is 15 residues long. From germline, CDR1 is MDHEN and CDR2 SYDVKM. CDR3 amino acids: CASFPPGGRPDTQYF. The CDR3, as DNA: TGTGCCAGCTTCCCTCCCGGGGGGCGGCCAGATACGCAGTATTTT.

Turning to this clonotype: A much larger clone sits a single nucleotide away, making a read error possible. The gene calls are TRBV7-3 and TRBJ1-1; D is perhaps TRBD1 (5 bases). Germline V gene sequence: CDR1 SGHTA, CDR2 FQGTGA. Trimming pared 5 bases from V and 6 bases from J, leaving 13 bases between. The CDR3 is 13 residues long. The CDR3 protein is CASSALRGAEAFF. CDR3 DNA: TGTGCCAGCAGCGCCCTACGGGGCGCTGAAGCTTTCTTT.

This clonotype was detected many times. The CDR3 region is CASSQVLGQETQYF. In DNA, the CDR3 is TGTGCCAGCAGCCAAGTTTTAGGTCAAGAGACCCAGTACTTC. The chain is built from TRBV3-1 and TRBJ2-5; D uncertain. The CDR3 contains 14 residues. CDR1 is LGHDT, CDR2 YNNKEL, per germline (reference sequence). V lost 1 base to trimming and J lost 2 bases, with 8 bases between them.

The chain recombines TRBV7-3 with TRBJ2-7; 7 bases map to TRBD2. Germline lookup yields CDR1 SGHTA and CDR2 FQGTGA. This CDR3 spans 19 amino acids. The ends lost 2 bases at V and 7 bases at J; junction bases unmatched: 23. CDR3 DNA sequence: TGTGCCAGCAGCTTAGGAGGTCCCGGGGAGGGATCGACTACTCGGGAGCAGTACTTC. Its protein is CASSLGGPGEGSTTREQYF. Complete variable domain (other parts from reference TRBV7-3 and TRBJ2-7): GAGVSQTPSNKVTEKGKYVELRCDPISGHTALYWYRQSLGQGPEFLIYFQGTGAADDSGLPNDRFFAVRPEGSVSTLKIQRTERGDSAVYLCASSLGGPGEGSTTREQYFGPGTRLTVT.

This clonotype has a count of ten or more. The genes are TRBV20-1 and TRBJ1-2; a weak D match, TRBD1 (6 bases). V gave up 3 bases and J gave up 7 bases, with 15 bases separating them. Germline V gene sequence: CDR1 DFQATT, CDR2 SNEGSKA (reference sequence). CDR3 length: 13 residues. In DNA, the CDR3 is TGCAGTGCTAGGACGCCAGGGGTGGGTGGCTACACCTTC. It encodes CSARTPGVGGYTF.

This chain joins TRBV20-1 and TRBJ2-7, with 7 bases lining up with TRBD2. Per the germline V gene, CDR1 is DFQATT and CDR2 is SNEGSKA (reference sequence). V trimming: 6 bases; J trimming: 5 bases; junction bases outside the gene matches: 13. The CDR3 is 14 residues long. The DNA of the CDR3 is TGCAGTGCCCCCAGGAATGCGGGAGCGAACGAGCAGTACTTC. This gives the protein CSAPRNAGANEQYF.

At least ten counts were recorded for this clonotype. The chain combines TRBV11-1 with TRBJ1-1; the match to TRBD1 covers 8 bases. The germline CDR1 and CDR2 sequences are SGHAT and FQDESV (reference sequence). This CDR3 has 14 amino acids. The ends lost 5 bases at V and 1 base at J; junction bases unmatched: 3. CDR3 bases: TGTGCCAGCAGCCTTCAGGGGGCGAACACTGAAGCTTTCTTT. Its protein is CASSLQGANTEAFF. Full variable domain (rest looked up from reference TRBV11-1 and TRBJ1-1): EAEVAQSPRYKITEKSQAVAFWCDPISGHATLYWYRQILGQGPELLVQFQDESVVDDSQLPKDRFSAERLKGVDSTLKIQPAELGDSAMYLCASSLQGANTEAFFGQGTRLTVV.

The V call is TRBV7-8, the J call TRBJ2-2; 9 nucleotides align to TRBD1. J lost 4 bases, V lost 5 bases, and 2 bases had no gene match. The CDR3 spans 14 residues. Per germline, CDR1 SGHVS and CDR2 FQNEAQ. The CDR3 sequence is CASSGQGITGELFF. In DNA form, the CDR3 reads TGTGCCAGCAGCGGACAGGGGATCACCGGGGAGCTGTTTTTT. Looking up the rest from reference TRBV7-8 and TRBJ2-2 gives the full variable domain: GAGVSQSPRYKVAKRGQDVALRCDPISGHVSLFWYQQALGQGPEFLTYFQNEAQLDKSGLPSDRFFAERPEGSVSTLKIQRTQQEDSAVYLCASSGQGITGELFFGEGSRLTVL.

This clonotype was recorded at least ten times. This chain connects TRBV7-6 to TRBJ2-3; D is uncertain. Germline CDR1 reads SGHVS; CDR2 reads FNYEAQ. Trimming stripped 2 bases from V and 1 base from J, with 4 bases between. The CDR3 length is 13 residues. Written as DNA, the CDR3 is TGTGCCAGCAGCTTATTCCGCACAGATACGCAGTATTTT. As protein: CASSLFRTDTQYF.

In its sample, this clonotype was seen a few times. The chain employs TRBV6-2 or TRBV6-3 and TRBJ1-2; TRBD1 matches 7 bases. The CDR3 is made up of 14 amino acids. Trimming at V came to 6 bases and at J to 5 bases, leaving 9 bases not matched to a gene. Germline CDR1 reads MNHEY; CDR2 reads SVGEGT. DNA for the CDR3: TGTGCCAGCAGACTCGGGGGACAGCTTTATGGCTACACCTTC. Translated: CASRLGGQLYGYTF.

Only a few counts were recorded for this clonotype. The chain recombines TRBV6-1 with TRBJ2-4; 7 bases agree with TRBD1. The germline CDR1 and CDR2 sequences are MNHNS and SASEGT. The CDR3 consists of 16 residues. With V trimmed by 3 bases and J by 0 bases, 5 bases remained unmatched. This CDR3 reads CASSDRDRIAKNIQYF. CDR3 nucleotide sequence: TGTGCCAGCAGTGACAGGGACAGAATAGCCAAAAACATTCAGTACTTC.

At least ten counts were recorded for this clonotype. The CDR3 nucleotides are TGTGCCACCAGCAGAGATCGATCCGGAGCTACTGAAGCTTTCTTT. It specifies CATSRDRSGATEAFF. The chain links TRBV15 to TRBJ1-1; D not certain. The CDR3 is made up of 15 amino acids. V shed 0 bases and J shed 5 bases, with 13 bases lying between them. Germline V lookup: CDR1 LNHNV, CDR2 YYDKDF (reference sequence).

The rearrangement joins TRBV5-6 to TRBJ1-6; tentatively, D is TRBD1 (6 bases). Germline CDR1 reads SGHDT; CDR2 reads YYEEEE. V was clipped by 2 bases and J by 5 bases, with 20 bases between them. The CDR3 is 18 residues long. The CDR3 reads CASSLIQGGSPNNSPLHF. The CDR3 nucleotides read TGTGCCAGCAGCTTAATACAGGGCGGAAGTCCGAATAATTCACCCCTCCACTTT.

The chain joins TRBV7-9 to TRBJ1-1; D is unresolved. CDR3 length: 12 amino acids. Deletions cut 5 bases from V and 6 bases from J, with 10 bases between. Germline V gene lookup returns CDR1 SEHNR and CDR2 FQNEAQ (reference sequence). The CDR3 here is CASSRVESEAFF. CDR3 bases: TGTGCCAGCAGCCGGGTTGAGTCTGAAGCTTTCTTT.

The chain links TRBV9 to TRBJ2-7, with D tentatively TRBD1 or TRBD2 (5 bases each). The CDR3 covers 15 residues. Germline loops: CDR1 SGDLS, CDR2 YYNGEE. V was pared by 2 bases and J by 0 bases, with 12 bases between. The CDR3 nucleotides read TGTGCCAGCAGCGTCAGCCCGGGGACCTCCTACGAGCAGTACTTC. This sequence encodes CASSVSPGTSYEQYF.